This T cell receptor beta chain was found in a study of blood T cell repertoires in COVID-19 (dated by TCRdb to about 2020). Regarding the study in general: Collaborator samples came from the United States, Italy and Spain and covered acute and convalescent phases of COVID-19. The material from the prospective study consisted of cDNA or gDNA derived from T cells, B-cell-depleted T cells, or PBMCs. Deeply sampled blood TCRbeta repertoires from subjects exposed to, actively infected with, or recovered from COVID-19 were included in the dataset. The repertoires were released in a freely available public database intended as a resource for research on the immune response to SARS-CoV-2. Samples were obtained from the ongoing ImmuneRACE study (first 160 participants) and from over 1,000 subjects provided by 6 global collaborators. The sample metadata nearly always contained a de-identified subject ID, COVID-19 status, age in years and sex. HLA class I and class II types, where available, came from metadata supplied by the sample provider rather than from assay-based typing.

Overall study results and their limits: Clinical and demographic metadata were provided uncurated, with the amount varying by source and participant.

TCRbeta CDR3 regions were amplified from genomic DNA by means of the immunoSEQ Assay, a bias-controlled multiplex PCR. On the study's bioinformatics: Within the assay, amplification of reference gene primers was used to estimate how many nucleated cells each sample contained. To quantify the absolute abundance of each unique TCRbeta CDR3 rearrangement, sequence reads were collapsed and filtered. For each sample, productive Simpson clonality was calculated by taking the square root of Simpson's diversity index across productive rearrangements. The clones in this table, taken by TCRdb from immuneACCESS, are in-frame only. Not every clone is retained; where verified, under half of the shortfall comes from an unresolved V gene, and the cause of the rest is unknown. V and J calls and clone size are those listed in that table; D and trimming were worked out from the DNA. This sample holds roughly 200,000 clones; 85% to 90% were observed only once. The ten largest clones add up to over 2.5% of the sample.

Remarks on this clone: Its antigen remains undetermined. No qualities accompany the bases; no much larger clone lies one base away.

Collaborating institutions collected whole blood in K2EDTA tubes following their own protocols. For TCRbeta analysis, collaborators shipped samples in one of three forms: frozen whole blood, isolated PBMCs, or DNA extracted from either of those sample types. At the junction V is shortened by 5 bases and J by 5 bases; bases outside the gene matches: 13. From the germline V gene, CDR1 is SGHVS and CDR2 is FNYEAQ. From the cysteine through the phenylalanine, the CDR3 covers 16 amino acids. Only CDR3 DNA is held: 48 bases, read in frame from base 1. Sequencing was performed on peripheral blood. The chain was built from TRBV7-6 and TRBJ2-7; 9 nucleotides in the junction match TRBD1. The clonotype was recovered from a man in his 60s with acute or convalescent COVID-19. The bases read TGTGCCAGCAGCAAAACGGGACAGGGAAGATCCCACGAGCAGTACTTC. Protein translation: CASSKTGQGRSHEQYF.